One and the same sample provided the 11 T cell receptor beta chains below, sequenced in a study of high-grade serous ovarian cancer treatment subgroups. Tumor samples were obtained before definitive surgery or chemotherapy. The protocol was immunoSEQ multiplex PCR, while the TCRdb copy is restricted to in-frame clones and leaves out a portion. The table lists 8,500 to 10,000 clones, more than 85% of them singletons. The sample consisted of tumor tissue. The receptors stem from a human donor with high-grade serous ovarian cancer.

V usage is TRBV10-3 and J usage is TRBJ1-2, with 9 positions matching TRBD1. The CDR3 spans 14 residues. The germline V gene has CDR1 ENHRY and CDR2 SYGVKD. With V trimmed by 7 bases and J by 2 bases, 5 bases remained unmatched. Written as DNA, the CDR3 is TGTGCCATCACTGACAGGGGGGCCAACTATGGCTACACCTTC. This translates into CAITDRGANYGYTF.

The chain carries TRBV19 and TRBJ2-3, with D uncertain. The CDR3 spans 14 residues. V lost 3 bases, J lost 4 bases, and 11 bases lay in between. Looked up from germline, CDR1 is LNHDA and CDR2 is SQIVND (reference sequence). CDR3 coding DNA: TGTGCCAGTAGTATCCCCTTAGCCGCAGATACGCAGTATTTT. It yields the protein CASSIPLAADTQYF. Supplemented by reference TRBV19 and TRBJ2-3, the full variable domain reads DGGITQSPKYLFRKEGQNVTLSCEQNLNHDAMYWYRQDPGQGLRLIYYSQIVNDFQKGDIAEGYSVSREKKESFPLTVTSAQKNPTAFYLCASSIPLAADTQYFGPGTRLTVL.

V gene TRBV4-3 combines with J gene TRBJ2-7, with D perhaps matching TRBD1 or TRBD2 (5 bases each). With 0 bases removed from V and 3 bases from J, the gap between germline ends came to 15 bases. CDR1 and CDR2 (germline): LGHNA, YSLEER. The CDR3 loop spans 16 amino acids. The CDR3 nucleotides are TGCGCCAGCAGCCAAGAGGTGTCGGGGCCCTACTACGAGCAGTACTTC. Its protein product is CASSQEVSGPYYEQYF.

This chain links TRBV6-5 with TRBJ2-5, with 9 nucleotides matching TRBD2. The germline V gene encodes CDR1 MNHEY and CDR2 SVGAGI. V shed 10 bases and J 0 bases; nucleotides not matched to a gene: 6. This CDR3 region has 14 residues. The CDR3 region is CATQSGGYQETQYF. The CDR3 region has the DNA TGTGCCACACAGAGCGGGGGGTACCAAGAGACCCAGTACTTC.

This clone has only a few counts. The chain has TRBV5-1 and TRBJ2-1, with D unresolved. The V gene lost 1 base and the J gene lost 3 bases, with 11 bases spanning the gap. The germline CDR1 and CDR2 sequences are SGHRS and YFSETQ. The CDR3 sequence is 15 residues long. This chain's CDR3 is CASSLTAPGYNEQFF. DNA for the CDR3: TGCGCCAGCAGCTTGACCGCACCGGGCTACAATGAGCAGTTCTTC.

The chain joins TRBV19 to TRBJ2-1, with 8 bases fitting TRBD2. The ends lost 1 base at V and 8 bases at J; junction bases unmatched: 10. Germline CDR1 and CDR2: LNHDA and SQIVND (reference sequence). The CDR3 runs 16 residues. This chain's CDR3 is CASSIVLGGRLDEQFF. CDR3 nucleotide sequence: TGTGCCAGTAGTATAGTTCTTGGCGGGAGGCTGGATGAGCAGTTCTTC.

The chain recombines TRBV9 with TRBJ1-4; 7 nucleotides agree with TRBD1. With V trimmed by 0 bases and J by 8 bases, 7 bases remained unmatched. Germline lookup yields CDR1 SGDLS and CDR2 YYNGEE. The CDR3 has 15 amino acids. The CDR3 region has the DNA TGTGCCAGCAGCGTAGCGGCCAGGGGGGGAGAAAAACTGTTTTTT. This codes for CASSVAARGGEKLFF.

The gene calls are TRBV6-5 and TRBJ2-5; 7 bases agree with TRBD2. The assigned J gene may be wrong: the sequence end matches TRBJ2-7 better. The germline V gene has CDR1 MNHEY and CDR2 SVGAGI. The length of the CDR3 is 15 residues. The DNA for the CDR3 is TGTGCCAGCAGCCCTTACCGGGGAGGGGCATACGAGCAGTACTTC. Protein: CASSPYRGGAYEQYF.

The chain recombines TRBV7-2 with TRBJ2-4, with 10 bases matching TRBD2. CDR3 length: 19 residues. The V gene's germline CDR1 is SGHTA and CDR2 FQGNSA. The trim removed 0 bases at V and 0 bases at J, leaving 8 bases unmatched. The CDR3 spells CASSLAHLSGRVAKNIQYF. CDR3 sequence (DNA): TGTGCCAGCAGCTTAGCCCACCTAAGCGGGAGGGTAGCCAAAAACATTCAGTACTTC.

This rearrangement joins TRBV18 to TRBJ2-2, with TRBD1 identical over 9 bases. V trimming: 0 bases; J trimming: 6 bases; junction bases outside the gene matches: 8. Per germline, CDR1 KGHSH and CDR2 LQKENI. The length of the CDR3 is 17 residues. The CDR3 sequence: CASSPPTGTGSAGELFF. The CDR3 nucleotides read TGTGCCAGCTCACCACCGACCGGGACAGGGTCGGCCGGGGAGCTGTTTTTT.

This sequence joins TRBV5-4 and TRBJ2-7, with 10 bases lining up with TRBD1. This CDR3 is built from 14 residues. The germline V gene has CDR1 SGHNT and CDR2 YYREEE (reference sequence). The V segment lost 5 bases and the J segment 2 bases; nucleotides outside the gene matches: 4. The CDR3 nucleotides read TGTGCCAGCAGACGGACAGGGGGGGCCTACGAGCAGTACTTC. Encoded protein: CASRRTGGAYEQYF.